This T cell receptor beta chain comes out of a study of OX40 agonist ivuxolimab in advanced cancers. Regarding the research as a whole: Ivuxolimab, which targeted the costimulatory receptor OX40 (CD134), was an agonistic, fully human IgG2 monoclonal antibody. Intravenous ivuxolimab was administered to patients every 2 weeks at six dose levels: 0.01, 0.1, 0.3, 1.5, 3 and 10 mg/kg. Of the roughly 52 dose-escalation patients, hepatocellular carcinoma was present in about 20, melanoma in about 15, renal cell carcinoma in 9 and head and neck cancer in 9. The dose-escalation cohort was 82.7% male with a mean age of around 62 years, ranging from roughly 20 to 80. Prior anti-PD-1, anti-PD-L1 or anti-CTLA-4 therapy was permitted, and checkpoint inhibitors had been received by under 50% of dose-escalation patients. Partial responses were achieved by three dose-escalation patients, of whom one had hepatocellular carcinoma and two had cutaneous melanoma. The purpose of peripheral TCRbeta sequencing was to test whether ivuxolimab changed TCR sequence diversity and led to clonal T-cell expansion. The paper covers the monotherapy dose-escalation part of the phase I ivuxolimab trial, which included N ≈ 52 patients. The research as a whole found: Low levels of normalized T-cell clonal expansion were also seen in some patients who did not respond. After ivuxolimab, more expanded clones were found on average in CD8+ T cells than in CD4+ T cells. In partial responders in the 0.1-3.0 mg/kg groups, normalized peripheral clonal expansion was found to be among the lowest, especially among CD8+ T cells. At doses from 0.1 to 3.0 mg/kg, clonal expansion was seen in both CD4+ and CD8+ blood T cells between baseline and week 6. Antigen specificity was not determined for the clonally expanded peripheral T cells.

The germline V gene gives CDR1 as MGHDK and CDR2 as SYGVNS. The CDR3 measures 11 amino acids from cysteine to phenylalanine. Left in the record is the CDR3 DNA by itself, 33 bases read in frame from the first base. Relative to germline, V is 4 bases shorter and J is 8 bases shorter, with 6 bases between their ends. The trial excluded patients who had a history of autoimmune disease or who were on systemic immunosuppression. Peripheral blood for TCR sequencing was collected from all dose cohorts at baseline, on cycle 4 day 1, and on cycle 7 day 1. Samples came from an open-label, multicenter, first-in-human phase I dose-escalation trial of ivuxolimab. The trial enrolled adults with locally advanced or metastatic head and neck squamous cell, hepatocellular, melanoma or renal cell carcinoma. Before TCR sequencing, CD4+ T cells and CD8+ T cells from peripheral blood were sorted into separate populations.

Notes on this clone: Its target antigen remains unknown. No clone much larger than this one lies a single base away; base qualities are absent.

Genomic DNA was extracted from sorted cells for sequencing of the TCRbeta CDR3 region. TCRbeta CDR3 regions were sequenced using the immunoSEQ Assay. TCRdb mirrors the immuneACCESS table, restricted to in-frame sequences. Some clones are absent from its copies; in checked studies, under half trace to an unresolved V gene, and the reason for the others is unknown. The table for this sample lists about 64,000 clones; 80% to 90% of them were counted only once. In total, the top ten clones hold 2.8% of the sample. The source is an adult with an advanced solid tumor such as melanoma, head and neck, liver or kidney cancer. Recombination connected TRBV25-1 to TRBJ2-4; the D gene remains uncertain. The input for sequencing was CD4+ or CD8+ T cells sorted from blood, taken in a trial of the OX40 agonist ivuxolimab. The encoded CDR3 is CASSGLDIQYF. The DNA sequence is given as TGTGCCAGCAGTGGTCTAGACATTCAGTACTTC.